Listed below are T cell receptor beta chains from one sample, sequenced in a study of blood T cell repertoires in COVID-19. Here immunoSEQ multiplex PCR was the method, and the copy in TCRdb shows in-frame clones only, minus some. The sample lists around 63,000 clones; 70% to 90% were seen once. The material sequenced was peripheral blood. The receptors come from a woman older than 75 with active COVID-19. CDR3s include the opening cysteine and the closing phenylalanine or tryptophan. The D gene is left open where the match is weak. Clone size, where shown, is once, few, many, or a class for clones that have expanded.

v_call	d_call	j_call	clone_size	cdr3_aa	cdr3_nt
TRBV9	-	TRBJ2-1	-	CASSVAPGNEQFF	TGTGCCAGCAGCGTAGCCCCCGGGAATGAGCAGTTCTTC
TRBV28	-	TRBJ2-5	-	CASSSGQVSIQETQYF	TGTGCCAGCAGTTCTGGGCAGGTATCCATTCAAGAGACCCAGTACTTC
TRBV7-6	TRBD2	TRBJ2-5	-	CASSLPPPLAGARETQYF	TGTGCCAGCAGCTTACCGCCCCCCCTAGCGGGGGCCAGGGAGACCCAGTACTTC
TRBV30	-	TRBJ1-6	-	CAWSVLWENNSPLHF	TGTGCCTGGAGTGTACTCTGGGAGAATAATTCACCCCTCCACTTT
TRBV27	-	TRBJ2-6	-	CASSRGGPASGANVLTF	TGTGCCAGCTCCAGGGGAGGGCCGGCTTCTGGGGCCAACGTCCTGACTTTC
TRBV6-6	TRBD2	TRBJ2-2	-	CASIETSGRTGELFF	TGTGCCAGCATCGAGACTAGCGGGAGGACCGGGGAGCTGTTTTTT
TRBV24-1	TRBD2	TRBJ2-1	-	CATSPGGAGELYNEQFF	TGTGCCACCAGCCCCGGAGGAGCGGGGGAACTCTACAATGAGCAGTTCTTC
TRBV4-1	-	TRBJ2-7	-	CASSQDSGYEQYF	TGCGCCAGCAGCCAAGATTCAGGCTACGAGCAGTACTTC
TRBV9	TRBD2	TRBJ2-1	-	CASSLLATSSYNEQFF	TGTGCCAGCAGCCTACTAGCGACTAGCTCCTACAATGAGCAGTTCTTC
TRBV4-2	-	TRBJ1-1	-	CASSLQVGGTEAFF	TGTGCCAGCAGCCTTCAAGTAGGGGGCACTGAAGCTTTCTTT
TRBV9	TRBD2	TRBJ2-5	-	CASSVVGLAGVRETQYF	TGTGCCAGCAGCGTAGTGGGACTAGCGGGAGTCCGGGAGACCCAGTACTTC
TRBV28	-	TRBJ1-3	-	CASRIRAGMPGNTIYF	TGTGCCAGCAGGATACGGGCAGGGATGCCTGGAAACACCATATATTTT
TRBV2	TRBD2	TRBJ2-3	-	CASSGSAGGRTDTQYF	TGTGCCAGCAGTGGCAGCGCGGGGGGGCGCACAGATACGCAGTATTTT
TRBV2	-	TRBJ1-5	many	CASSEGESNQPQHF	TGTGCCAGCAGTGAAGGGGAGAGCAATCAGCCCCAGCATTTT
TRBV7-3	TRBD1	TRBJ2-2	-	CASSSLGTGNTGELFF	TGTGCCAGCAGTTCCCTCGGGACAGGGAACACCGGGGAGCTGTTTTTT
TRBV9	TRBD2	TRBJ2-3	-	CASSVEGLAADTQYF	TGTGCCAGCAGCGTAGAGGGACTAGCGGCAGATACGCAGTATTTT
TRBV28	TRBD1	TRBJ2-5	-	CASVPRGPLATQYF	TGTGCCAGCGTTCCCAGGGGGCCGCTGGCGACCCAGTACTTC
TRBV11-2	TRBD2	TRBJ2-5	-	CASSLGAGGPGETQYF	TGTGCCAGCAGCTTAGGGGCGGGGGGGCCTGGAGAGACCCAGTACTTC
TRBV27	TRBD2	TRBJ2-7	few	CASSDAGGLGSEQYF	TGTGCCAGCAGCGACGCGGGGGGACTAGGGAGCGAGCAGTACTTC
TRBV28	TRBD1	TRBJ1-4	-	CASRGQADEKLFF	TGTGCCAGCAGAGGACAGGCAGATGAAAAACTGTTTTTT
TRBV28	TRBD1	TRBJ1-5	-	CASYDRVNQPQHF	TGTGCCAGCTACGACAGGGTCAATCAGCCCCAGCATTTT
TRBV21-1	-	TRBJ2-7	-	CASSSPAGGGEQYF	TGTGCCAGCAGCTCCCCGGCCGGGGGGGGCGAGCAGTACTTC
TRBV29-1	TRBD2	TRBJ2-3	-	CSVENTGSGGNTDTQYF	TGCAGCGTTGAGAATACGGGGAGCGGGGGCAACACAGATACGCAGTATTTT
TRBV11-2	-	TRBJ2-2	-	CASSLVAHTGELFF	TGTGCCAGCAGCTTAGTGGCCCACACCGGGGAGCTGTTTTTT
TRBV7-8	TRBD1	TRBJ1-4	-	CASSFRGREKLFF	TGTGCCAGCAGCTTCAGGGGGCGGGAAAAACTGTTTTTT
TRBV7-2	-	TRBJ2-3	-	CASSFSGTDTQYF	TGTGCCAGCAGCTTTAGCGGAACAGATACGCAGTATTTT
TRBV9	TRBD2	TRBJ2-2	-	CASSVAQIDGGVTGELFF	TGTGCCAGCAGCGTAGCCCAGATAGATGGGGGGGTTACCGGGGAGCTGTTTTTT
TRBV7-9	TRBD1	TRBJ2-7	-	CASSSGQGRYEQYF	TGTGCCAGCAGCTCAGGACAGGGGCGGTACGAGCAGTACTTC
TRBV7-2	-	TRBJ2-5	-	CASSFVGGAQETQYF	TGTGCCAGCAGCTTCGTTGGCGGAGCTCAAGAGACCCAGTACTTC
TRBV5-1	TRBD1	TRBJ2-5	-	CASSPGTGPQETQYF	TGCGCCAGCAGCCCGGGGACAGGCCCGCAGGAGACCCAGTACTTC
TRBV5-1	-	TRBJ1-6	few	CASSLVGRDRGSPLHF	TGCGCCAGCAGCTTGGTGGGCAGGGATAGAGGTTCACCCCTCCACTTT
TRBV25-1	TRBD1	TRBJ1-1	-	CASSHRGDMNTEAFF	TGTGCCAGCAGTCACAGGGGGGATATGAACACTGAAGCTTTCTTT
TRBV19	-	TRBJ1-2	few	CASSPGQRTYGYTF	TGTGCCAGTAGCCCCGGACAGCGGACCTATGGCTACACCTTC
TRBV28	-	TRBJ2-2	-	CASRHGVTNTGELFF	TGTGCCAGCAGACACGGGGTCACGAACACCGGGGAGCTGTTTTTT
TRBV20-1	TRBD2	TRBJ2-1	-	CSGSGYNEQFF	TGCAGTGGTAGCGGGTACAATGAGCAGTTCTTC
TRBV19	-	TRBJ1-1	-	CASRGRGLTEAFF	TGTGCCAGTAGGGGCAGGGGTCTCACTGAAGCTTTCTTT
TRBV14	TRBD1	TRBJ2-7	once	CASSQDPPGQGANEQYF	TGTGCCAGCAGCCAAGATCCGCCGGGACAGGGGGCGAATGAGCAGTACTTC
TRBV12-3/TRBV12-4	-	TRBJ1-5	-	CASRYRDQPQHF	TGTGCCAGCAGGTACAGAGATCAGCCCCAGCATTTT
TRBV6-5	-	TRBJ2-2	-	CASSLGRFAGELFF	TGTGCCAGCAGCTTGGGGAGATTTGCCGGGGAGCTGTTTTTT
TRBV2	-	TRBJ2-3	-	CASAGAGGGDTQYF	TGTGCCAGCGCTGGAGCGGGTGGGGGAGATACGCAGTATTTT
TRBV5-4	-	TRBJ2-5	-	CASSLGAGYQETQYF	TGTGCCAGCAGCTTGGGGGCGGGGTACCAAGAGACCCAGTACTTC
TRBV18	-	TRBJ2-7	-	CASSLNRDISYEQYF	TGTGCCAGCTCCCTCAATAGGGACATCTCCTACGAGCAGTACTTC
TRBV18	-	TRBJ1-2	once	CASSPVSDYGYTF	TGTGCCAGCTCACCAGTCTCCGACTATGGCTACACCTTC
TRBV25-1	TRBD2	TRBJ2-1	-	CASSEYRTSLFNEQFF	TGTGCCAGCAGTGAATATAGGACTAGCTTATTCAATGAGCAGTTCTTC
TRBV5-4	TRBD1	TRBJ1-2	-	CASSIRTGVDNYGYTF	TGTGCCAGCAGCATAAGGACAGGGGTGGATAACTATGGCTACACCTTC